Below, 27 T cell receptor beta chains from the same sample are listed, as sequenced in a study of T cell repertoires in cytomegalovirus infection. TCRdb itself ran the reads through MiXCR, one entry per CDR3 protein. In the table there are roughly 350,000 distinct CDR3 sequences, roughly 34% of which are singletons. For these TCRs, the target antigens are not known. Source: cultured PBMCs, taken from culture after CMV antigen stimulation. These receptors originate from a human donor in good health (CMV status not recorded). Some clones in this sample may be carry-over from other donors' samples.

This chain uses TRBV5-4 with TRBJ2-3; possibly TRBD1 or TRBD2 for D (5 bases each). The germline V gene has CDR1 SGHNT and CDR2 YYREEE (reference sequence). With 0 bases removed from V and 2 bases from J, the gap between germline ends came to 13 bases. This CDR3 comprises 16 residues. In nucleotides, the CDR3 is TGTGCCAGCAGCTTGGTAGGGACCCCTTCCACAGATACGCAGTATTTT. Protein sequence: CASSLVGTPSTDTQYF.

Notes on this clonotype: The junction departs from the called germline gene at one end, perhaps through a read error. V gene TRBV20-1 combines with J gene TRBJ2-5; D not resolved. The CDR3 loop spans 12 amino acids. Per the germline V gene, CDR1 is DFQATT and CDR2 is SNEGSKA (reference sequence). This CDR3 is CGARDPLGTQYF. The DNA for the CDR3 is TGCGGTGCTAGAGATCCGTTGGGGACCCAGTACTTC.

The sample holds many counts of this clonotype. The rearrangement uses TRBV6-1 and TRBJ2-3; the match to TRBD2 covers 8 bases. V lost 3 bases and J lost 4; bases outside the gene matches: 12. Germline V gene sequence: CDR1 MNHNS, CDR2 SASEGT. The CDR3 extends over 17 amino acids. CDR3 bases: TGTGCCAGCAGTGAGGCTGTGGCGGGAGGCGGGTCAGATACGCAGTATTTT. Protein product: CASSEAVAGGGSDTQYF.

V usage is TRBV12-3 or TRBV12-4 and J usage is TRBJ2-7, with 8 bases fitting TRBD1. The CDR3 totals 14 residues. V was pared by 5 bases and J by 1 base, with 4 bases of the junction left unmatched. The CDR3 nucleotides read TGTGCCAGCAGTGTACAGGGGGGATCCTACGAGCAGTACTTC. Translating it yields CASSVQGGSYEQYF.

The CDR3 loop reads CASSLWAGVNGYTF. The CDR3, as DNA: TGTGCCAGCAGTTTATGGGCAGGGGTGAATGGCTACACCTTC. The rearrangement joins TRBV28 to TRBJ1-2; a possible D gene is TRBD1 (6 bases). This CDR3 comprises 14 residues. Germline V gives CDR1 MDHEN, CDR2 SYDVKM. V shed 0 bases and J shed 6 bases, with 11 bases lying between them.

In this sample, this clonotype turned up a few times. The chain joins TRBV7-3 to TRBJ2-2, with a possible D match to TRBD2 (5 bases). The CDR3 has 13 residues. Germline V gene lookup returns CDR1 SGHTA and CDR2 FQGTGA. V lost 0 bases and J 8 bases, leaving 7 bases between the germline ends. The CDR3, as DNA: TGTGCCAGCAGCTTAACAGAGCGGGGGGAGCTGTTTTTT. It yields the protein CASSLTERGELFF.

This rearrangement joins TRBV27 to TRBJ1-2; D is unclear. The CDR3 runs 15 residues. The germline V gene encodes CDR1 MNHEY and CDR2 SMNVEV (reference sequence). Trimming took off 6 bases at V and 6 bases at J, with 20 bases between the two ends. The chain's CDR3 is CASRQSKIPRDGYTF. DNA of the CDR3: TGTGCCAGCAGACAGTCCAAGATCCCCCGGGATGGCTACACCTTC.

This chain uses TRBV30 with TRBJ1-1; D is uncertain. Germline V gene sequence: CDR1 GTSNPN, CDR2 SVGIG (reference sequence). Trimming removed 3 bases at V and 4 bases at J, with 12 bases between. CDR3 length: 13 amino acids. The DNA for the CDR3 is TGTGCCTGGAGCCGACTGCCCGTCACTGAAGCTTTCTTT. Translated: CAWSRLPVTEAFF.

The chain is built from TRBV7-9 and TRBJ2-7; no firm D call. This CDR3 has 14 residues. Germline V lookup: CDR1 SEHNR, CDR2 FQNEAQ (reference sequence). Trimming removed 5 bases at V and 2 bases at J, with 13 bases between. The CDR3 region has the DNA TGTGCCAGCAGCCCTCCCGTGGGGACCTACGAGCAGTACTTC. Its protein is CASSPPVGTYEQYF.

This clonotype was seen a few times. The chain's CDR3 is CSAPQGDFLAFF. CDR3 nucleotides: TGCAGTGCCCCCCAAGGGGACTTCTTGGCTTTCTTT. The chain recombines TRBV20-1 with TRBJ1-1; D is possibly TRBD1 (5 bases). Germline V gene lookup returns CDR1 DFQATT and CDR2 SNEGSKA (reference sequence). This CDR3 comprises 12 residues. The germline V and J ends were trimmed by 6 bases and 11 bases, with 19 bases remaining between them.

By its share, this clonotype is medium-sized. The chain employs TRBV12-3 or TRBV12-4 and TRBJ1-5, with 8 bases aligning to TRBD1. There are 14 residues in the CDR3. V was clipped by 7 bases and J by 0 bases; unmatched bases: 2. The CDR3 sequence is CASKDRASNQPQHF. Written as DNA, the CDR3 is TGTGCCAGCAAGGACAGGGCTAGCAATCAGCCCCAGCATTTT.

J is TRBJ1-6 and V is TRBV11-1; TRBD1 agrees at 9 bases. The germline V gene has CDR1 SGHAT and CDR2 FQDESV (reference sequence). Trimming removed 5 bases from V and 7 bases from J; junction bases left unmatched: 3. This CDR3 region has 14 residues. The CDR3, as DNA: TGTGCCAGCAGCCACAGGGGGCCGAATTCACCCCTCCACTTT. This sequence encodes CASSHRGPNSPLHF.

The rearrangement joins TRBV15 to TRBJ1-2, with 11 positions matching TRBD1. The V gene's germline CDR1 is LNHNV and CDR2 YYDKDF (reference sequence). V was clipped by 5 bases and J by 7 bases; unmatched bases: 6. This CDR3 region has 14 residues. CDR3 DNA: TGTGCCACCAGCCCGGGACAGGGGGTGTTTGGCTACACCTTC. This translates into CATSPGQGVFGYTF.

The chain recombines TRBV6-2 or TRBV6-3 with TRBJ2-1, with D perhaps matching TRBD1 or TRBD2 (5 bases each). Germline CDR1 and CDR2: MNHEY and SVGEGT. Trimming stripped 4 bases from V and 12 bases from J, with 13 bases between. There are 12 residues in the CDR3. The chain's CDR3 is CASSWNGARQFF. The CDR3 bases are TGTGCCAGCAGTTGGAACGGGGCTCGGCAGTTCTTC.

J is TRBJ2-1 and V is TRBV5-8; D is possibly TRBD1 (5 bases). V was pared by 2 bases and J by 8 bases, with 17 bases between. This CDR3 spans 15 amino acids. Germline loops: CDR1 SGHTS, CDR2 YDEGEE. The CDR3 loop reads CASSFGQGWYDEQFF. The CDR3 DNA reads TGTGCCAGCAGCTTCGGGCAGGGATGGTACGATGAGCAGTTCTTC.

The chain links TRBV12-3 or TRBV12-4 to TRBJ2-7; D may be TRBD1 (6 bases). Trimming removed 6 bases from V and 0 bases from J, with 15 bases in between. The CDR3 spans 15 residues. The CDR3 DNA reads TGTGCCAGCAGGCCCACAGGGTTTCCCTCCTACGAGCAGTACTTC. Translating gives CASRPTGFPSYEQYF.

This clonotype has only a few counts. The chain recombines TRBV10-3 with TRBJ1-2; 7 positions match TRBD1. Trimming at V came to 0 bases and at J to 7 bases, leaving 5 bases not matched to a gene. This CDR3 has 14 residues. The V gene's germline CDR1 is ENHRY and CDR2 SYGVKD. CDR3 in amino acids: CAISESTGFPGYTF. Here the CDR3 DNA reads TGTGCCATCAGTGAGTCGACAGGGTTCCCTGGCTACACCTTC.

Here the CDR3 DNA reads TGTGCCAGTAGCGGGGGGTTCATGAACACTGAAGCTTTCTTT. Its protein product is CASSGGFMNTEAFF. The chain combines TRBV19 with TRBJ1-1, with D maybe TRBD1 (5 bases). Germline CDR1 reads LNHDA; CDR2 reads SQIVND (reference sequence). Trimming pared 6 bases from V and 0 bases from J, leaving 11 bases between. CDR3 length: 14 amino acids.

The chain links TRBV7-2 to TRBJ1-5; weak D call: TRBD1 (6 bases). Germline CDR1 is SGHTA and CDR2 is FQGNSA. Trimming pared 6 bases from V and 5 bases from J, leaving 14 bases between. The CDR3 covers 14 residues. The CDR3 reads CASSSDRLYQPQHF. In DNA, the CDR3 is TGTGCCAGCAGTTCAGACAGGCTCTATCAGCCCCAGCATTTT.

This clonotype came up a few times. The V call is TRBV28, the J call TRBJ2-7; D not resolved. CDR1 MDHEN and CDR2 SYDVKM come from the germline V gene. Trimming pared 8 bases from V and 6 bases from J, leaving 11 bases between. The CDR3 runs 11 residues. CDR3 coding DNA: TGTGCCAGCTCCGGCAACCGCGAGCAGTACTTC. Its protein product is CASSGNREQYF.

In this sample, this clonotype turned up a few times. This rearrangement joins TRBV30 to TRBJ1-1, with unresolved D. From germline, CDR1 is GTSNPN and CDR2 SVGIG (reference sequence). CDR3 length: 12 amino acids. V lost 2 bases and J 0 bases, leaving 4 bases between the germline ends. CDR3 bases: TGTGCCTGGAGTAATATGAACACTGAAGCTTTCTTT. Its translation is CAWSNMNTEAFF.

The CDR3 DNA reads as TGTGCCAGCAGCTTAACAGGGGGGGAACAGCCCCAGCATTTT. This codes for CASSLTGGEQPQHF. The chain recombines TRBV7-2 with TRBJ1-5; 8 bases fit TRBD1. The CDR3 loop spans 14 amino acids. The V gene's germline CDR1 is SGHTA and CDR2 FQGNSA. With 2 bases clipped from V and 7 bases from J, the junction kept 4 bases outside the gene matches.

This clonotype was seen a single time. The chain has TRBV2 and TRBJ2-3; TRBD2 agrees at 8 bases. J gave up 4 bases and V 7 bases, and 13 bases lay outside the gene matches. The CDR3 length is 16 residues. Germline lookup yields CDR1 SNHLY and CDR2 FYNNEI. This chain's CDR3 is CASIPTDGRAPDTQYF. DNA of the CDR3: TGTGCCAGCATTCCGACTGACGGGAGGGCCCCAGATACGCAGTATTTT.

Comment on this clonotype: The conserved phenylalanine or tryptophan normally closing the CDR3 is absent here, so this likely arose from a read error. This rearrangement joins TRBV7-4 to TRBJ1-2; no definite D call. This CDR3 has 13 amino acids. The germline V gene has CDR1 SGHVT and CDR2 SQSDAQ. The V and J ends lost 1 base and 6 bases respectively, with 9 bases between them. CDR3 DNA: TGTGCCAGCAGCTTAGGCAGGCTGAATGGCTACACCTTG. Its protein is CASSLGRLNGYTL.

The chain employs TRBV20-1 and TRBJ1-1; D is possibly TRBD1 (6 bases). V was pared by 3 bases and J by 0 bases, with 8 bases between. The CDR3 length is 13 residues. Looked up from germline, CDR1 is DFQATT and CDR2 is SNEGSKA (reference sequence). The CDR3 sequence is CSASDRLNTEAFF. Written as DNA, the CDR3 is TGCAGTGCTAGTGACAGGTTGAACACTGAAGCTTTCTTT.

A word on this clonotype: The CDR3 carries no conserved terminal phenylalanine or tryptophan, so it likely arises from a read error. This sequence joins TRBV4-1 and TRBJ2-1; tentative D call: TRBD2 (5 bases). CDR1 and CDR2 from the germline V gene are MGHRA and YSYEKL. This CDR3 has 17 residues. The CDR3 loop reads CASSPEEVGSSYNEQFL. DNA for the CDR3: TGTGCCAGCAGCCCGGAGGAAGTAGGGAGCTCCTACAATGAGCAGTTCTTA.

This clonotype has a handful of counts. V gene TRBV29-1 combines with J gene TRBJ2-6; TRBD2 matches at 14 bases. Germline CDR1 and CDR2: SQVTM and ANQGSEA. CDR3 length equals 19 residues. V shed 2 bases and J 3 bases; nucleotides not matched to a gene: 9. DNA for the CDR3: TGCAGCGTTGAACCCGGGACTAGCGGGAGTGGTGGTGGGGCCAACGTCCTGACTTTC. Residues: CSVEPGTSGSGGGANVLTF.